The entry below describes one TCR beta chain. Sequencing was performed with immunoSEQ multiplex PCR; in TCRdb, only in-frame clones are kept and a portion is missing. The table has 37,000 or so clones, more than 70% seen once; the top ten hold roughly 0.25%. The source of the sample is a study of siplizumab effects on memory and regulatory T cells. Sequences were generated from unstimulated naive, memory, effector memory and TEMRA subsets in a few donor pairs. The CDR3 contains 15 residues. V was clipped by 0 bases and J by 7 bases, with 13 bases between them. Germline V CDR1 and CDR2: SGHRS, YFSETQ. Sequencing was performed on naive CD4+ T cells sorted from blood. The chain employs TRBV5-1 and TRBJ1-4; weak D call: TRBD1 (5 bases). This receptor was identified in a human donor in good health. The CDR3 DNA follows: TGCGCCAGCAGCTTGGGGCAGGGTGTTGGTGAAAAACTGTTTTTT. As protein: CASSLGQGVGEKLFF.